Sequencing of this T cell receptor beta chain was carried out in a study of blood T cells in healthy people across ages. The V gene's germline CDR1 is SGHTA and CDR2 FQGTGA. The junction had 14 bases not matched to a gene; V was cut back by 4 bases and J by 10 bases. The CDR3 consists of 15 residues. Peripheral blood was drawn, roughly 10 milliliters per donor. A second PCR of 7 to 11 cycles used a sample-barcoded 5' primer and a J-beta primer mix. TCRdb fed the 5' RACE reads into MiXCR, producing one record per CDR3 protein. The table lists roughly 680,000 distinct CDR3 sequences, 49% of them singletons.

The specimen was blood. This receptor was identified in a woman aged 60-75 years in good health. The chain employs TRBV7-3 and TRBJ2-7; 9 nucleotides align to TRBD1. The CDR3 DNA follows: TGTGCCAGCAGCTCCGGACAGGGGAATGTAAATATTCAGTACTTC. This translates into CASSSGQGNVNIQYF.